The clone carrying this T cell receptor beta chain was recorded a few times. Antigen unknown. CDR1 and CDR2 (germline): MNHNS, SASEGT. The CDR3 sequence is 15 residues long. V lost 9 bases and J lost 6, with 21 bases in between. This specimen comes from a study of PD-L1 blockade in urothelial cancer. Study-wide background: From 2014, patients received atezolizumab, given as 1,200 mg intravenously every 3 weeks. Blood analysis occurred 3 weeks (second dose) and 6 weeks after treatment start. Study-level results: In blood sampled pretreatment, TCR clonality below the median predicted better survival. Durable-benefit patients showed greater tumor-associated blood clone expansion at 3 weeks.

Using immunoSEQ multiplex PCR, the repertoire was profiled, and TCRdb retains in-frame clones only, with some absent. The repertoire holds 75,000 to 95,000 clones, with 85% as singletons. Regarding time point: pretreatment peripheral blood. This rearrangement joins TRBV6-1 to TRBJ1-5, with a weak D call TRBD1 (5 bases). This TCR came from a man between 35 and 55 years old with urothelial cancer. The input for sequencing was PBMCs, taken around atezolizumab (anti-PD-L1) treatment. The CDR3 loop reads CASTSGGAKGQPQHF. The CDR3 DNA sequence: TGTGCCAGTACCTCGGGAGGGGCCAAGGGTCAGCCCCAGCATTTT.